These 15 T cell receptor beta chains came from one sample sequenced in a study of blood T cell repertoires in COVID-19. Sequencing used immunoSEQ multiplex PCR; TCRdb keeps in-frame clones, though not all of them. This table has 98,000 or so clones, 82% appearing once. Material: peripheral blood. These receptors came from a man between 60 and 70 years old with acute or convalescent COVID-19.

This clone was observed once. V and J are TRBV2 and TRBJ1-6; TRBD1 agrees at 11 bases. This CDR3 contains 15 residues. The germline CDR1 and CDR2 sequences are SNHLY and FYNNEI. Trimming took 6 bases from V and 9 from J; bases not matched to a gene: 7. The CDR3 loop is CASSNDGTGGSPLHF. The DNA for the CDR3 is TGTGCCAGCAGCAACGACGGGACAGGGGGTTCACCCCTCCACTTT.

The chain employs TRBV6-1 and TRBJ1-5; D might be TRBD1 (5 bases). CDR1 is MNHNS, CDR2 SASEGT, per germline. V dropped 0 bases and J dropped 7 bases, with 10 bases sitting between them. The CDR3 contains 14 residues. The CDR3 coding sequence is TGTGCCAGCAGTGAAGCGCAGTCAGGGCAGCCCCAGCATTTT. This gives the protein CASSEAQSGQPQHF.

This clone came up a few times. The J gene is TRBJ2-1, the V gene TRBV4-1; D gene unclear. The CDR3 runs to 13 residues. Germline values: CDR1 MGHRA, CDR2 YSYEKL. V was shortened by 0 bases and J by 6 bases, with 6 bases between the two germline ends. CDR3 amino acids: CASSQEFINEQFF. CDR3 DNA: TGCGCCAGCAGCCAAGAATTCATCAATGAGCAGTTCTTC.

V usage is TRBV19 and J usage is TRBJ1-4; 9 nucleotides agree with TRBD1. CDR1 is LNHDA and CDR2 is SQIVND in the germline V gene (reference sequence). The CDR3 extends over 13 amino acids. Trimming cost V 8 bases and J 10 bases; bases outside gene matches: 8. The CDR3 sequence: CASSGTGRVKLFF. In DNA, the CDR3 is TGTGCCAGTTCCGGGACAGGGCGAGTAAAACTGTTTTTT.

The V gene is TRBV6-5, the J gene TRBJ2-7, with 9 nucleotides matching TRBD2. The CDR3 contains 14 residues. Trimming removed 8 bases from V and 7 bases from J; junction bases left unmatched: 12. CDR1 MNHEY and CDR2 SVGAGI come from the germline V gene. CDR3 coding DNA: TGTGCCAGCGTCGGAATAGCGGGAGCTGAAGAGCAGTACTTC. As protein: CASVGIAGAEEQYF.

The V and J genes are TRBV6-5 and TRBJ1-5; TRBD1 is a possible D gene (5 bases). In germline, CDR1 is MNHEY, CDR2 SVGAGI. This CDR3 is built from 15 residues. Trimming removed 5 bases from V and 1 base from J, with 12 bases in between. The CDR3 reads CASSRGGSSNQPQHF. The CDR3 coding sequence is TGTGCCAGCAGTCGGGGGGGTTCGAGCAATCAGCCCCAGCATTTT.

The CDR3 DNA reads as TGTGCCAGCAGCCAAGGGCGCGGCATCACTGAAGCTTTCTTT. This sequence encodes CASSQGRGITEAFF. The rearrangement uses TRBV3-1 (or the pseudogene TRBV3-2) and TRBJ1-1; no clear D gene. V gave up 1 base and J gave up 4 bases, with 10 bases separating them. This CDR3 region has 14 residues. Germline lookup yields CDR1 LGHDT and CDR2 YNNKEL (reference sequence).

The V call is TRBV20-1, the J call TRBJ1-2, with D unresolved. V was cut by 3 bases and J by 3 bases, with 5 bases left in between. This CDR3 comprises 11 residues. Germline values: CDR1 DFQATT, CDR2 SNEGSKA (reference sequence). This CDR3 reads CSASADYGYTF. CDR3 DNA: TGCAGTGCTAGTGCTGACTATGGCTACACCTTC.

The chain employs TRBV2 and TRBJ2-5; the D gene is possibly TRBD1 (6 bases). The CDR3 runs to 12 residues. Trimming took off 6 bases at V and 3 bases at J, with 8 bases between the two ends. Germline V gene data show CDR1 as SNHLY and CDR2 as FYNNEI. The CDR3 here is CASREGEETQYF. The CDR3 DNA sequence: TGTGCCAGCAGAGAGGGGGAAGAGACCCAGTACTTC.

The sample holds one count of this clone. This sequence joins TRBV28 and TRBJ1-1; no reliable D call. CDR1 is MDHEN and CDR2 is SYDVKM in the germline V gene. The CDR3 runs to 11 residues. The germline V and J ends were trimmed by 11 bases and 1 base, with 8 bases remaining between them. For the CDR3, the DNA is TGTGCCGGGTCGGGGAACACTGAAGCTTTCTTT. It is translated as CAGSGNTEAFF.

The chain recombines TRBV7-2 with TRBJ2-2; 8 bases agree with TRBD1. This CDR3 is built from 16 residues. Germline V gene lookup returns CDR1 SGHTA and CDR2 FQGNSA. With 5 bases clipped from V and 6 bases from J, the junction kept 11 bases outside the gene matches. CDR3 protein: CASSPYSRGLSGELFF. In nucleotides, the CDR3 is TGTGCCAGCAGCCCCTACTCCAGGGGGCTGTCCGGGGAGCTGTTTTTT.

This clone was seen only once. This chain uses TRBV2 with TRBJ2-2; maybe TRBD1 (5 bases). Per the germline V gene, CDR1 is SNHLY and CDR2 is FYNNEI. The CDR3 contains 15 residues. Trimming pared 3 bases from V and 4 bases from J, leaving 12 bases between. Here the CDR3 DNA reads TGTGCCAGCAGTGATTTGATCAGGGTCACCGGGGAGCTGTTTTTT. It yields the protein CASSDLIRVTGELFF.

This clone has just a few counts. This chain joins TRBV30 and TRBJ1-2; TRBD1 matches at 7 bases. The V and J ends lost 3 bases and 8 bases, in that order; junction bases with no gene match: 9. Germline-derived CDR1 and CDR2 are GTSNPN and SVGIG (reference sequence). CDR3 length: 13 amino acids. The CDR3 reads CAWSLNRGGGYTF. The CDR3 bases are TGTGCCTGGAGCCTTAACAGGGGTGGGGGCTACACCTTC. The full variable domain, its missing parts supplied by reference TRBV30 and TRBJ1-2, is SQTIHQWPATLVQPVGSPLSLECTVEGTSNPNLYWYRQAAGRGLQLLFYSVGIGQISSEVPQNLSASRPQDRQFILSSKKLLLSDSGFYLCAWSLNRGGGYTFGSGTRLTVV.

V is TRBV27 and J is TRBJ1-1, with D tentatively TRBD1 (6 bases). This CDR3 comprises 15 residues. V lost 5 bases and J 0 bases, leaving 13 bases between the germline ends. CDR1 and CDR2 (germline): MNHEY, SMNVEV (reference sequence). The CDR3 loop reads CASSQYRALNTEAFF. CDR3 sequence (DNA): TGTGCCAGCAGTCAATACAGGGCACTGAACACTGAAGCTTTCTTT.

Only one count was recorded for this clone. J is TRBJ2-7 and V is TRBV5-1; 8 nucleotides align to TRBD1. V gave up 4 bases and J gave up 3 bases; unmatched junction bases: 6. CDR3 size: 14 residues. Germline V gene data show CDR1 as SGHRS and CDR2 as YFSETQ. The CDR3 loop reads CASSVDRELYEQYF. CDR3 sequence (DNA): TGCGCCAGCAGCGTGGACAGGGAACTCTACGAGCAGTACTTC.